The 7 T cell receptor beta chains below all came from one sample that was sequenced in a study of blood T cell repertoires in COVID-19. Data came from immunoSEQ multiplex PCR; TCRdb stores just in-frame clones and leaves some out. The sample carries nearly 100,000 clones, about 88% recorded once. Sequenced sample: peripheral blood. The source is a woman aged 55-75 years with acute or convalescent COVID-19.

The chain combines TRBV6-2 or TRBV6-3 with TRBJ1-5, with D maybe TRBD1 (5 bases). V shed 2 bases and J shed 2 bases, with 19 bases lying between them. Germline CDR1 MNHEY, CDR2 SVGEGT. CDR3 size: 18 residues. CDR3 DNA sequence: TGTGCCAGCAGTTACGACAGTGTCTCCCGCATTCGCAATCAGCCCCAGCATTTT. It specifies CASSYDSVSRIRNQPQHF.

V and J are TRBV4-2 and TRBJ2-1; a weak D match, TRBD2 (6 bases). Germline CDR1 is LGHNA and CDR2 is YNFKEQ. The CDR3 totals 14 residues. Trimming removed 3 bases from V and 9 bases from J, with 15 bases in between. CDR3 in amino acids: CASSQQTSISEQFF. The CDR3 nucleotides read TGTGCCAGCAGCCAGCAGACTAGTATCAGTGAGCAGTTCTTC.

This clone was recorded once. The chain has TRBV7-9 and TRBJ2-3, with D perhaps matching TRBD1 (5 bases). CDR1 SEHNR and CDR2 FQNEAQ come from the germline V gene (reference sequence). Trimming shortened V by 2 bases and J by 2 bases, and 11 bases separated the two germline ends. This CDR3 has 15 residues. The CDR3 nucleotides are TGTGCCAGCAGCTTATGGGGCAGTTCCACAGATACGCAGTATTTT. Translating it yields CASSLWGSSTDTQYF.

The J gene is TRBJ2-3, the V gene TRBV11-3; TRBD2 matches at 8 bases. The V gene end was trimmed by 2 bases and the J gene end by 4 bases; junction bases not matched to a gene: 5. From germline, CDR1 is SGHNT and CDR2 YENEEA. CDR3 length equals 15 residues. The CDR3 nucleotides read TGTGCCAGCAGCTTACTAGCGGGTTTCCCAGATACGCAGTATTTT. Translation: CASSLLAGFPDTQYF.

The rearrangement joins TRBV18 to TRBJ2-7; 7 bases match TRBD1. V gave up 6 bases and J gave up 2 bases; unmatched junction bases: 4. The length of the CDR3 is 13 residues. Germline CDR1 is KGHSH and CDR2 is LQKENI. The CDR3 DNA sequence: TGTGCCAGCTCGACGACAGGGCCCTACGAGCAGTACTTC. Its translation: CASSTTGPYEQYF.

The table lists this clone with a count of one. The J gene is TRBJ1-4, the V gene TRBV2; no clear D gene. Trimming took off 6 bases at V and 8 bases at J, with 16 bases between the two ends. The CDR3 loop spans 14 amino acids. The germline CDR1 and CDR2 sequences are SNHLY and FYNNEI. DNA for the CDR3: TGTGCCAGCAGAGAACAACTCTCGGGAGAAAAACTGTTTTTT. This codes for CASREQLSGEKLFF.

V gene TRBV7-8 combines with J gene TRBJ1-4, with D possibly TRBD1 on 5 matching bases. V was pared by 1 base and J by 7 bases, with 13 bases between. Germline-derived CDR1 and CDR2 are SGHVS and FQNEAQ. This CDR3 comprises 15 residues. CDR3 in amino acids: CASSLGGGVGEKLFF. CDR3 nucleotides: TGTGCCAGCAGCTTAGGGGGAGGGGTTGGTGAAAAACTGTTTTTT.